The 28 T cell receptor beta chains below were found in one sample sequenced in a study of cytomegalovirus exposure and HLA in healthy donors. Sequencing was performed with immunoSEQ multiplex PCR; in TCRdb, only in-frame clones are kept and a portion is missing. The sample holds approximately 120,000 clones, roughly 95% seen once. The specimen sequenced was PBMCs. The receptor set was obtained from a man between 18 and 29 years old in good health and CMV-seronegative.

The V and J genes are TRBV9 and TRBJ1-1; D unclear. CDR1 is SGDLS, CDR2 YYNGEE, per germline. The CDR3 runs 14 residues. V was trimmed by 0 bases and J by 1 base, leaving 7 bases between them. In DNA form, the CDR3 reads TGTGCCAGCAGCGTAGGCTCAGGGAACACTGAAGCTTTCTTT. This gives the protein CASSVGSGNTEAFF. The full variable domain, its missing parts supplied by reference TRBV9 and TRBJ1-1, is DSGVTQTPKHLITATGQRVTLRCSPRSGDLSVYWYQQSLDQGLQFLIQYYNGEERAKGNILERFSAQQFPDLHSELNLSSLELGDSALYFCASSVGSGNTEAFFGQGTRLTVV.

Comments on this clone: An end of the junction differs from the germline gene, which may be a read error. In DNA, the CDR3 is TGTGCTAGCAGCTTCGGAGACACCGGGGAGCTGTTTTTT. The encoded protein is CASSFGDTGELFF. The chain is built from TRBV7-7 and TRBJ2-2; D is undetermined. This CDR3 spans 13 amino acids. Germline V lookup: CDR1 SSHAT, CDR2 FNYEAQ (reference sequence).

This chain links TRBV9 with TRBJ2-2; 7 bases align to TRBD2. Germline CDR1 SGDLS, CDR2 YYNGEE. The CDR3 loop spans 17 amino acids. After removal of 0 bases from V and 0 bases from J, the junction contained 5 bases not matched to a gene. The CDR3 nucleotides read TGTGCCAGCAGCGTAGTAAAGGCGGGAGCGAACACCGGGGAGCTGTTTTTT. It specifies CASSVVKAGANTGELFF.

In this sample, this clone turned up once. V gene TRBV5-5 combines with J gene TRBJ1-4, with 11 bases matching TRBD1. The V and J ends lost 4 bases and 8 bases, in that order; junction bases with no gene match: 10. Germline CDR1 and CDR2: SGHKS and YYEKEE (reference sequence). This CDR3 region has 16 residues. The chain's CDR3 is CASSPGQGAFWEKLFF. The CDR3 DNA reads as TGTGCCAGCAGCCCTGGACAGGGGGCATTTTGGGAAAAACTGTTTTTT.

CDR3 loop: CASSLWVTFLNYGYTF. The CDR3 bases are TGTGCCAGCAGTTTATGGGTAACATTTCTTAACTATGGCTACACCTTC. The rearrangement joins TRBV28 to TRBJ1-2; D is undetermined. V lost 0 bases and J 1 base, leaving 12 bases between the germline ends. The CDR3 is 16 amino acids. Germline CDR1 is MDHEN and CDR2 is SYDVKM.

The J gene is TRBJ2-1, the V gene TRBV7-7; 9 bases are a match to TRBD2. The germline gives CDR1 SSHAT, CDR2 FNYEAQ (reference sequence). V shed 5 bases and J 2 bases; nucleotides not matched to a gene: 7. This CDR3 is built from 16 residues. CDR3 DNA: TGTGCCAGCAGCGCCTTAGCGGGAGTGGCCTACAATGAGCAGTTCTTC. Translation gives CASSALAGVAYNEQFF.

As DNA, the CDR3 is TGTGCCAGCAGTGAGGGACAGCGTCTCGGGCAGTACTTC. Translation: CASSEGQRLGQYF. The gene calls are TRBV2 and TRBJ2-7, with 7 positions matching TRBD1. V was clipped by 3 bases and J by 9 bases; unmatched bases: 8. CDR1 is SNHLY, CDR2 FYNNEI, per germline. The CDR3 is 13 amino acids.

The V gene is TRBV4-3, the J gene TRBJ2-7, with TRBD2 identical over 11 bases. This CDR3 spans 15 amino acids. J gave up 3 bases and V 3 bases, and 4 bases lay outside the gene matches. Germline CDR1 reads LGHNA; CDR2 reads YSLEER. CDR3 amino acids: CASSQEGTSGYEQYF. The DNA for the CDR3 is TGCGCCAGCAGCCAGGAGGGGACTAGCGGCTACGAGCAGTACTTC.

CDR3 in DNA: TGTGCCAGCAGCTTATTAGAATATAGCAATCAGCCCCAGCATTTT. Translated: CASSLLEYSNQPQHF. The genes are TRBV7-8 and TRBJ1-5; D remains unclear. The germline V gene encodes CDR1 SGHVS and CDR2 FQNEAQ. The V end was cut by 2 bases, the J end by 0 bases, with 8 bases between. The CDR3 consists of 15 residues.

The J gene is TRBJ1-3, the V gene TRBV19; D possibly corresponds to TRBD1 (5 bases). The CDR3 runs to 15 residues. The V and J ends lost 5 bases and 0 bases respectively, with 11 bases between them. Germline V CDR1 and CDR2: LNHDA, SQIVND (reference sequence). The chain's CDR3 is CASSGTSSSGNTIYF. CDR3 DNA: TGTGCCAGTAGTGGGACTTCAAGCTCTGGAAACACCATATATTTT.

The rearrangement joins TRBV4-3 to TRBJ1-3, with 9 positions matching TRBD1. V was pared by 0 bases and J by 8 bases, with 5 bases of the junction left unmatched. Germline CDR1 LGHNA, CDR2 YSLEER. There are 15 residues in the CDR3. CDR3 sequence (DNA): TGCGCCAGCAGCCAAGAGACAGGGGGTGGGGACACCATATATTTT. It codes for CASSQETGGGDTIYF.

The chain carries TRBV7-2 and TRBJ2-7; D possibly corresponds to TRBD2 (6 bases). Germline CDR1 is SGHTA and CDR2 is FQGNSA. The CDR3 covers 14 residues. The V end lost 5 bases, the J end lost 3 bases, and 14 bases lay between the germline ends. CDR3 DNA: TGTGCCAGCAGCCTCCCCGGGGGATACTACGAGCAGTACTTC. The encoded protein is CASSLPGGYYEQYF.

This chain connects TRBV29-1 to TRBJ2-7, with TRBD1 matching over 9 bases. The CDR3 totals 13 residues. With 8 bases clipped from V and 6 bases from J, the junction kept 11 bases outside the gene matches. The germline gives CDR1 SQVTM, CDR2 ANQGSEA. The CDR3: CSPARDRGTEQYF. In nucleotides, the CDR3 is TGCAGCCCTGCCCGTGACAGGGGGACCGAGCAGTACTTC.

The CDR3 reads CAWISSIPMNTEAFF. In DNA form, the CDR3 reads TGTGCCTGGATCTCATCGATACCTATGAACACTGAAGCTTTCTTT. V is TRBV30 and J is TRBJ1-1; D is uncertain. The V and J ends lost 4 bases and 0 bases respectively, with 15 bases between them. CDR1 is GTSNPN, CDR2 SVGIG, per germline (reference sequence). The CDR3 loop spans 15 amino acids.

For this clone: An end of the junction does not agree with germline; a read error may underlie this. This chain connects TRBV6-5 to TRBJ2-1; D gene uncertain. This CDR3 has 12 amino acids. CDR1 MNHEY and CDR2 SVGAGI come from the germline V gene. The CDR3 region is CASSYSSNEQFF. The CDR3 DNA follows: TGTGCCAGCAGTTACTCCTCCAATGAGCAGTTCTTC.

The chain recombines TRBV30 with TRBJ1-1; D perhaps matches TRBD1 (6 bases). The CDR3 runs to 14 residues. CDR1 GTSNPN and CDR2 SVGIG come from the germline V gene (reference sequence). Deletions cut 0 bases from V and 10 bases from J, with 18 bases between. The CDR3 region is CAWSVQGLSDRAFF. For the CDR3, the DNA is TGTGCCTGGAGTGTACAGGGCCTTAGTGATAGAGCTTTCTTT.

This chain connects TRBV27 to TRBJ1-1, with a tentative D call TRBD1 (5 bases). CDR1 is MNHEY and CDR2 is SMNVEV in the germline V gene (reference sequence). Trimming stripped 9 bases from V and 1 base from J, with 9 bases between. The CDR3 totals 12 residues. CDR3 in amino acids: CASSTGNTEAFF. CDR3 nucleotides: TGTGCCAGTTCTACAGGGAACACTGAAGCTTTCTTT.

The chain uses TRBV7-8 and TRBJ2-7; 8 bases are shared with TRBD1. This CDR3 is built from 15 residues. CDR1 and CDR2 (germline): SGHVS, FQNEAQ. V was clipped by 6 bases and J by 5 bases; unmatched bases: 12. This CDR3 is CASSPSGTGIHEQYF. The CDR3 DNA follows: TGTGCCAGCAGTCCTTCCGGGACAGGAATCCACGAGCAGTACTTC.

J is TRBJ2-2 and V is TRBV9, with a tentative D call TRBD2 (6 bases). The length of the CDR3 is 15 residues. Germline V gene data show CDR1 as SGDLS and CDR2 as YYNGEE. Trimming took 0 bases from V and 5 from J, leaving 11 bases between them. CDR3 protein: CASSVAGVGTGELFF. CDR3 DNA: TGTGCCAGCAGCGTAGCGGGAGTAGGTACCGGGGAGCTGTTTTTT.

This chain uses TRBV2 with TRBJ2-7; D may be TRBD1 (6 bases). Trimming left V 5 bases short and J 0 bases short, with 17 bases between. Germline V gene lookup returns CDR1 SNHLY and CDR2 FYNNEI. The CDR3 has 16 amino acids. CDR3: CASSSFMRTDSYEQYF. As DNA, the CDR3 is TGTGCCAGCAGTTCATTTATGAGGACAGACTCCTACGAGCAGTACTTC.

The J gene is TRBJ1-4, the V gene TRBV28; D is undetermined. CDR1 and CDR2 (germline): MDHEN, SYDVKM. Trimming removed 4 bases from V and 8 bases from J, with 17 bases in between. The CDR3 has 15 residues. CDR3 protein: CASSYGGRSGEKLFF. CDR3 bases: TGTGCCAGCAGTTACGGTGGCAGGTCAGGCGAAAAACTGTTTTTT.

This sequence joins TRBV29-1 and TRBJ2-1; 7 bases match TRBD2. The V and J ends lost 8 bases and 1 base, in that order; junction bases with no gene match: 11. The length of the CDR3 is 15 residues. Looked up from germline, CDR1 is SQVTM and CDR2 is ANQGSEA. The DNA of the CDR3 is TGCAGCTTCCCCGTCGGCGGGAGTTCCTACAATGAGCAGTTCTTC. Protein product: CSFPVGGSSYNEQFF.

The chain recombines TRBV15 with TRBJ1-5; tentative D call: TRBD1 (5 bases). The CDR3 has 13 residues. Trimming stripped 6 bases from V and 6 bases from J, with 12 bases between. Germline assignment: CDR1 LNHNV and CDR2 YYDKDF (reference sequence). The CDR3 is CATRPRGAQPQHF. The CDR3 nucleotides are TGTGCCACCAGGCCAAGGGGTGCTCAGCCCCAGCATTTT.

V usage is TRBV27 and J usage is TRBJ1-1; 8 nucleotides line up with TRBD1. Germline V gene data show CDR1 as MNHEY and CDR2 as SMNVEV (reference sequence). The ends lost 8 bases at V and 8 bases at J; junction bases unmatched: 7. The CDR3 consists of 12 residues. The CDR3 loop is CASRPRGREAFF. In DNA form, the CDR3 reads TGTGCCAGCCGCCCCAGGGGGCGCGAAGCTTTCTTT.

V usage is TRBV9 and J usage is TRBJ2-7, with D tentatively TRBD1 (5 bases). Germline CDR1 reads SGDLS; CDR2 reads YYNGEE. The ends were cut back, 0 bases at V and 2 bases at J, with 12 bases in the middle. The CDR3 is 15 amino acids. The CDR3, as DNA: TGTGCCAGCAGCGTAGGTTGGGGCCCGACCTACGAGCAGTACTTC. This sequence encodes CASSVGWGPTYEQYF. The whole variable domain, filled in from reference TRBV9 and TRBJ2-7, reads DSGVTQTPKHLITATGQRVTLRCSPRSGDLSVYWYQQSLDQGLQFLIQYYNGEERAKGNILERFSAQQFPDLHSELNLSSLELGDSALYFCASSVGWGPTYEQYFGPGTRLTVT.

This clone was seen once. CDR3 DNA: TGCGCCAGCAAGGGGGTAACTAATGAAAAACTGTTTTTT. Its translation is CASKGVTNEKLFF. The rearrangement uses TRBV5-1 and TRBJ1-4; tentatively, D is TRBD1 (6 bases). V lost 6 bases and J 1 base, leaving 7 bases between the germline ends. The CDR3 contains 13 residues. Germline values: CDR1 SGHRS, CDR2 YFSETQ.

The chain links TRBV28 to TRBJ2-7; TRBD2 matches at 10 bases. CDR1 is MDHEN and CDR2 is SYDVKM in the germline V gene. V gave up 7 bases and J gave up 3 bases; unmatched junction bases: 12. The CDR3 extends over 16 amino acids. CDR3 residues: CASIPTRAGGYYEQYF. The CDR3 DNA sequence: TGTGCCAGCATCCCGACGAGAGCGGGAGGGTACTACGAGCAGTACTTC.

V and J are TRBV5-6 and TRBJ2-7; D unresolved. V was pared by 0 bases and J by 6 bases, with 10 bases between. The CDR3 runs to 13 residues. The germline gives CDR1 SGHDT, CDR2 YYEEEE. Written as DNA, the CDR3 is TGTGCCAGCAGCTTGGACTTGGAGATCGAGCAGTACTTC. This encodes CASSLDLEIEQYF. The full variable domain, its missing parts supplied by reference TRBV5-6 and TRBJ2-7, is DAGVTQSPTHLIKTRGQQVTLRCSPKSGHDTVSWYQQALGQGPQFIFQYYEEEERQRGNFPDRFSGHQFPNYSSELNVNALLLGDSALYLCASSLDLEIEQYFGPGTRLTVT.